This T cell receptor beta chain was retrieved from a study of blood T cell repertoires in COVID-19. About the study: Acute-phase and convalescent COVID-19 samples originated in the United States, Italy and Spain. T cells, B-cell-depleted T cells, or PBMCs provided the cDNA or gDNA that served as material.

CDR1 and CDR2 from the germline V gene are MDHEN and SYDVKM. The CDR3 runs 14 residues. Trimming at V came to 7 bases and at J to 5 bases, leaving 10 bases not matched to a gene. Per the original methods: Nucleated cell counts were estimated from reference gene primer amplification. Sequencing was performed with immunoSEQ multiplex PCR; in TCRdb, only in-frame clones are kept and a portion is missing. V, J and clone size were drawn from that table, and D and trimming were deduced from the DNA. The table has 300,000 to 350,000 clones, approximately 90% seen once. It was during active infection that Seattle patients were enrolled and then longitudinally followed. In this sample, this clone turned up a few times.

This clonotype was sampled from a woman aged 25 to 39 with COVID-19, enrolled during active disease. The chain combines TRBV28 with TRBJ2-7, with 8 bases matching TRBD1. Material: peripheral blood. In nucleotides, the CDR3 is TGTGCCAGCACCAGGAGGACAGGGATCAACGAGCAGTACTTC. Translated: CASTRRTGINEQYF.